The 32 T cell receptor beta chains below all came from one sample that was sequenced in a study of blood T cell repertoires in COVID-19. The assay was immunoSEQ multiplex PCR, and TCRdb's table has in-frame clones only and misses some. The table has hundreds of thousands of clones, around four fifths seen once; the top ten hold approximately 4.5%. The sample comprised peripheral blood. All receptors derive from a woman aged 70-85 years with acute or convalescent COVID-19.

In DNA, the CDR3 is TGTGCCACCAGTGGTACTGGACAGGGGGCCAATCAGCCCCAGCATTTT. Its translation is CATSGTGQGANQPQHF. This chain connects TRBV24-1 to TRBJ1-5; TRBD1 aligns across 11 bases. This CDR3 spans 16 amino acids. Germline CDR1 KGHDR, CDR2 SFDVKD. J lost 3 bases, V lost 5 bases, and 5 bases had no gene match.

The V and J genes are TRBV14 and TRBJ1-3; D unclear. V lost 1 base to trimming and J lost 2 bases, with 9 bases between them. Per germline, CDR1 SGHDN and CDR2 FVKESK. The CDR3 extends over 15 amino acids. As DNA, the CDR3 is TGTGCCAGCAGCCAAGCGAGAGGGACTGGAAACACCATATATTTT. Amino acids: CASSQARGTGNTIYF.

The rearrangement links TRBV5-1 to TRBJ2-7, with D possibly matching TRBD2 (5 bases). The V end was cut by 1 base, the J end by 3 bases, with 14 bases between. The CDR3 totals 15 residues. In germline, CDR1 is SGHRS, CDR2 YFSETQ. CDR3 nucleotides: TGCGCCAGCAGCTTGTCCTCGGGGTTCGGCTACGAGCAGTACTTC. Its translation: CASSLSSGFGYEQYF.

The rearrangement links TRBV4-3 to TRBJ1-6; D not resolved. This CDR3 has 13 residues. V gave up 0 bases and J gave up 10 bases, with 7 bases separating them. Germline lookup yields CDR1 LGHNA and CDR2 YSLEER. For the CDR3, the DNA is TGCGCCAGCAGCCAAGACTCTAGCTCACCCCTCCACTTT. Encoded protein: CASSQDSSSPLHF.

Regarding this clone: This sample also contains other DNA sequences that code for the same CDR3. The chain links TRBV7-2 to TRBJ1-2, with 8 bases fitting TRBD1. Germline V gene lookup returns CDR1 SGHTA and CDR2 FQGNSA. V lost 5 bases to trimming and J lost 4 bases; unmatched junction nucleotides: 9. The CDR3 runs 15 residues. The CDR3 DNA sequence: TGTGCCAGCAGCCCCTCCGGGACAGGAGTCTATGGCTACACCTTC. Its protein is CASSPSGTGVYGYTF.

This chain connects TRBV14 to TRBJ2-3; TRBD2 agrees at 7 bases. The trim removed 3 bases at V and 5 bases at J, leaving 5 bases unmatched. Germline lookup yields CDR1 SGHDN and CDR2 FVKESK. The CDR3 is made up of 14 amino acids. The CDR3 spells CASSHSGTIDTQYF. The CDR3 region has the DNA TGTGCCAGCAGCCACTCCGGGACTATAGATACGCAGTATTTT.

The V call is TRBV5-5, the J call TRBJ2-1; 8 bases agree with TRBD2. CDR1 and CDR2 from the germline V gene are SGHKS and YYEKEE (reference sequence). Unmatched junction bases numbered 7, after V lost 3 bases and J lost 2 bases. The CDR3 sequence is 16 residues long. CDR3 nucleotides: TGTGCCAGCAGCTCGGAGCGGGGGTTGGCCTACAATGAGCAGTTCTTC. Residues: CASSSERGLAYNEQFF.

The rearrangement uses TRBV9 and TRBJ2-3; 8 nucleotides align to TRBD1. After removal of 3 bases from V and 1 base from J, the junction contained 4 bases not matched to a gene. Germline-derived CDR1 and CDR2 are SGDLS and YYNGEE. The CDR3 has 15 residues. CDR3 coding DNA: TGTGCCAGCAGCGAAACAGGGGGAGGCACAGATACGCAGTATTTT. This sequence encodes CASSETGGGTDTQYF.

The genes are TRBV12-3 or TRBV12-4 and TRBJ2-5, with 8 bases identical to TRBD2. CDR3 length equals 13 residues. The J segment lost 5 bases and the V segment lost 7 bases, leaving 6 bases of the junction unmatched. The CDR3 nucleotides are TGTGCCAGCACCGGACTAGCTTATGAGACCCAGTACTTC. Translating it yields CASTGLAYETQYF.

This chain joins TRBV7-2 and TRBJ2-1; D gene ambiguous. The CDR3 has 16 amino acids. V dropped 1 base and J dropped 0 bases, with 10 bases sitting between them. The germline CDR1 and CDR2 sequences are SGHTA and FQGNSA. CDR3 residues: CASSLGSTSSYNEQFF. The CDR3, as DNA: TGTGCCAGCAGCTTAGGCTCCACAAGCTCCTACAATGAGCAGTTCTTC.

V and J are TRBV18 and TRBJ2-7; a possible D gene is TRBD2 (5 bases). V was clipped by 5 bases and J by 0 bases, with 11 bases between them. CDR3 length: 14 amino acids. Germline loops: CDR1 KGHSH, CDR2 LQKENI. The CDR3 coding sequence is TGTGCCAGCTCAAGCGGTTTGAGCTCCTACGAGCAGTACTTC. This codes for CASSSGLSSYEQYF.

The CDR3 is CASSLAMRDQPQHF. CDR3 nucleotide sequence: TGTGCCAGCAGCTTAGCGATGAGAGATCAGCCCCAGCATTTT. The chain is built from TRBV7-8 and TRBJ1-5; D gene unclear. Germline CDR1 SGHVS, CDR2 FQNEAQ. The CDR3 length is 14 residues. V lost 0 bases and J 5 bases, leaving 8 bases between the germline ends.

This chain uses TRBV18 with TRBJ1-5; 9 bases are a match to TRBD1. Germline CDR1 KGHSH, CDR2 LQKENI. J gave up 2 bases and V 3 bases, and 2 bases lay outside the gene matches. The CDR3 loop spans 15 amino acids. CDR3 sequence reads: CASSPDRGGNQPQHF. Here the CDR3 DNA reads TGTGCCAGCTCACCGGACAGGGGAGGCAATCAGCCCCAGCATTTT.

V gene TRBV5-5 combines with J gene TRBJ1-2; maybe TRBD1 (5 bases). The CDR3 has 14 residues. The ends were cut back, 4 bases at V and 8 bases at J, with 18 bases in the middle. Germline CDR1 SGHKS, CDR2 YYEKEE (reference sequence). DNA of the CDR3: TGTGCCAGCAGCCCTACCGGGGGAGGGTTAGGCTACACCTTC. This sequence encodes CASSPTGGGLGYTF.

The V gene is TRBV4-1, the J gene TRBJ2-7; 8 nucleotides match TRBD2. Per the germline V gene, CDR1 is MGHRA and CDR2 is YSYEKL. The CDR3 runs to 16 residues. The V and J ends lost 5 bases and 2 bases, in that order; junction bases with no gene match: 11. CDR3 nucleotides: TGCGCCAGCAGCTCCCAAGCACTAGCGGTTACCTACGAGCAGTACTTC. Protein sequence: CASSSQALAVTYEQYF.

This clone was found a few times. The CDR3 sequence: CASSLEPQGSYGYTF. The CDR3 DNA sequence: TGTGCCAGCAGCTTGGAACCCCAGGGTTCCTATGGCTACACCTTC. V gene TRBV5-4 combines with J gene TRBJ1-2, with D maybe TRBD1 (5 bases). With 0 bases removed from V and 4 bases from J, the gap between germline ends came to 13 bases. There are 15 residues in the CDR3. Germline CDR1 SGHNT, CDR2 YYREEE (reference sequence).

Comments on this clone: One end of the junction fails to match germline, which may point to a read error. This chain uses TRBV25-1 with TRBJ1-6; D may be TRBD1 (5 bases). CDR3 size: 16 residues. Germline V lookup: CDR1 MGHDK, CDR2 SYGVNS. CDR3 sequence: CASCDSGGSYNSPLHF. In DNA, the CDR3 is TGTGCCAGCTGTGACAGTGGAGGGTCCTATAATTCACCCCTCCACTTT.

V and J are TRBV7-9 and TRBJ2-3; 10 bases are shared with TRBD2. V lost 2 bases to trimming and J lost 7 bases; unmatched junction nucleotides: 6. The CDR3 has 15 residues. The germline CDR1 and CDR2 sequences are SEHNR and FQNEAQ (reference sequence). This chain's CDR3 is CASSLLAGEINTQYF. In DNA form, the CDR3 reads TGTGCCAGCAGCTTACTAGCGGGGGAGATTAATACGCAGTATTTT.

This sequence joins TRBV7-2 and TRBJ1-1, with TRBD1 identical over 7 bases. The germline CDR1 and CDR2 sequences are SGHTA and FQGNSA. J was trimmed by 7 bases and V by 5 bases; bases with no gene match: 7. This CDR3 contains 13 residues. CDR3 residues: CASSQTGSGEAFF. CDR3 DNA sequence: TGTGCCAGCAGCCAGACAGGGTCGGGTGAAGCTTTCTTT.

CDR3 sequence: CASSLKPGSGYEQYF. CDR3 nucleotide sequence: TGTGCCAGCAGTCTTAAGCCGGGTTCGGGCTACGAGCAGTACTTC. V usage is TRBV27 and J usage is TRBJ2-7; D remains ambiguous. From germline, CDR1 is MNHEY and CDR2 SMNVEV (reference sequence). Trimming took off 5 bases at V and 3 bases at J, with 17 bases between the two ends. The CDR3 is 15 amino acids.

The chain employs TRBV5-1 and TRBJ2-4; D remains ambiguous. V was pared by 0 bases and J by 6 bases, with 7 bases between. Germline V gene sequence: CDR1 SGHRS, CDR2 YFSETQ. CDR3 size: 13 residues. The CDR3 nucleotides are TGCGCCAGCAGCTTGGGGGCCCGAAACATTCAGTACTTC. Translating it yields CASSLGARNIQYF.

The V and J genes are TRBV6-1 and TRBJ1-3, with D perhaps matching TRBD1 (5 bases). V was cut by 0 bases and J by 4 bases, with 13 bases left in between. Per the germline V gene, CDR1 is MNHNS and CDR2 is SASEGT. CDR3 length: 16 residues. This CDR3 is CASSEAPGIRGNTIYF. As DNA, the CDR3 is TGTGCCAGCAGTGAAGCTCCAGGGATTCGGGGAAACACCATATATTTT.

V usage is TRBV4-1 and J usage is TRBJ1-5; 8 bases map to TRBD1. Per the germline V gene, CDR1 is MGHRA and CDR2 is YSYEKL. The CDR3 loop spans 16 amino acids. The J segment lost 3 bases and the V segment lost 1 base, leaving 5 bases of the junction unmatched. The CDR3 bases are TGCGCCAGCAGCCAAGCAGGACAGGGACACAATCAGCCCCAGCATTTT. This codes for CASSQAGQGHNQPQHF.

This chain uses TRBV2 with TRBJ2-7; 8 bases are a match to TRBD1. V shed 6 bases, J shed 0 bases, and the junction held 4 bases outside the gene matches. CDR1 and CDR2 from the germline V gene are SNHLY and FYNNEI. The CDR3 has 14 residues. The CDR3 bases are TGTGCCAGCAGCACCGGGACAGGCTCCTACGAGCAGTACTTC. Amino acid sequence: CASSTGTGSYEQYF. Looking up the rest from reference TRBV2 and TRBJ2-7 gives the full variable domain: EPEVTQTPSHQVTQMGQEVILRCVPISNHLYFYWYRQILGQKVEFLVSFYNNEISEKSEIFDDQFSVERPDGSNFTLKIRSTKLEDSAMYFCASSTGTGSYEQYFGPGTRLTVT.

This clone was detected once. In DNA form, the CDR3 reads TGTGCCAGCAGCCAAGAACGTCAGACGGGAGAATCAACTTTCTTT. Translating it yields CASSQERQTGESTFF. This chain connects TRBV3-1 (or the pseudogene TRBV3-2) to TRBJ1-1; D is unresolved. The germline CDR1 and CDR2 sequences are LGHDT and YNNKEL (reference sequence). Trimming took off 0 bases at V and 12 bases at J, with 20 bases between the two ends. The length of the CDR3 is 15 residues.

The V call is TRBV6-6, the J call TRBJ1-3; 9 nucleotides agree with TRBD1. Unmatched junction bases numbered 14, after V lost 5 bases and J lost 0 bases. This CDR3 is 19 amino acids long. CDR1 and CDR2 from the germline V gene are MNHNY and SVGAGI (reference sequence). The CDR3 sequence: CASSPELGQGRSSGNTIYF. Here the CDR3 DNA reads TGTGCCAGCAGTCCCGAACTGGGACAGGGCCGGAGCTCTGGAAACACCATATATTTT.

This chain connects TRBV29-1 to TRBJ1-5; weak D call: TRBD1 (5 bases). Germline V gene sequence: CDR1 SQVTM, CDR2 ANQGSEA. V lost 2 bases, J lost 7 bases, and 12 bases lay in between. The CDR3 sequence is 13 residues long. In nucleotides, the CDR3 is TGCAGCGTTGAATCAGGGTTGGGACAGCCCCAGCATTTT. Its protein product is CSVESGLGQPQHF.

In its sample, this clone was seen once. The V call is TRBV20-1, the J call TRBJ2-7; D remains ambiguous. With 3 bases removed from V and 3 bases from J, the gap between germline ends came to 18 bases. CDR1 and CDR2 from the germline V gene are DFQATT and SNEGSKA (reference sequence). The CDR3 runs 15 residues. In DNA, the CDR3 is TGCAGTGCTAGTCCTCAAAGCCAAACTCTCTACGAGCAGTACTTC. This gives the protein CSASPQSQTLYEQYF.

The J gene is TRBJ1-6, the V gene TRBV7-2, with D tentatively TRBD1 (6 bases). The V end lost 4 bases, the J end lost 7 bases, and 14 bases lay between the germline ends. Germline loops: CDR1 SGHTA, CDR2 FQGNSA. There are 15 residues in the CDR3. The CDR3 DNA reads as TGTGCCAGCAGCTGGGGGCAGGCCCAAAATTCACCCCTCCACTTT. Protein: CASSWGQAQNSPLHF. Drawing the rest from reference TRBV7-2 and TRBJ1-6, the complete variable domain is GAGVSQSPSNKVTEKGKDVELRCDPISGHTALYWYRQSLGQGLEFLIYFQGNSAPDKSGLPSDRFSAERTGGSVSTLTIQRTQQEDSAVYLCASSWGQAQNSPLHFGNGTRLTVT.

The chain employs TRBV14 and TRBJ2-1; TRBD1 aligns across 8 bases. Germline V gene data show CDR1 as SGHDN and CDR2 as FVKESK. V lost 4 bases, J lost 3 bases, and 11 bases stayed unmatched. The CDR3 contains 17 residues. The CDR3 DNA reads as TGTGCCAGCAGCCCCTGGACAGGGTCTACCCTCTACAATGAGCAGTTCTTC. This codes for CASSPWTGSTLYNEQFF.

The chain joins TRBV5-1 to TRBJ1-3, with TRBD1 matching over 8 bases. The ends lost 6 bases at V and 3 bases at J; junction bases unmatched: 5. CDR1 is SGHRS and CDR2 is YFSETQ in the germline V gene. This CDR3 contains 14 residues. CDR3 amino acids: CASTAGGNGNTIYF. The CDR3 DNA reads TGCGCCAGCACCGCAGGGGGCAATGGAAACACCATATATTTT. The variable domain in full, with the rest retrieved from reference TRBV5-1 and TRBJ1-3, is KAGVTQTPRYLIKTRGQQVTLSCSPISGHRSVSWYQQTPGQGLQFLFEYFSETQRNKGNFPGRFSGRQFSNSRSEMNVSTLELGDSALYLCASTAGGNGNTIYFGEGSWLTVV.

This chain links TRBV18 with TRBJ2-2; maybe TRBD2 (5 bases). Germline CDR1 KGHSH, CDR2 LQKENI. Trimming pared 2 bases from V and 4 bases from J, leaving 8 bases between. The CDR3 sequence is 14 residues long. CDR3 bases: TGTGCCAGCTCACCAGACTATATCACCGGGGAGCTGTTTTTT. Translation: CASSPDYITGELFF.